The 27 T cell receptor beta chains below all came from one sample that was sequenced in a study of response to subunit inactivated influenza vaccine. TCRdb called the RT-PCR reads again in MiXCR, with one record for every CDR3 protein. The sample lists 500,000 or so distinct CDR3 sequences, approximately 15% occurring once. The sequenced sample was CD4+ T cells sorted from PBMCs, obtained 23 months after vaccination. The receptors shown here come from a man aged 50-75 years who received an inactivated influenza vaccine.

In DNA form, the CDR3 reads TGTGCCAGCAGTTATGGGATTGAAGCTTTCTTT. It translates to CASSYGIEAFF. This chain links TRBV6-5 with TRBJ1-1; D is unresolved. Germline lookup yields CDR1 MNHEY and CDR2 SVGAGI. Between the trimmed V and J ends, which lost 3 bases and 7 bases, there was a span of 6 bases. The CDR3 extends over 11 amino acids.

Many counts were recorded for this clonotype. V gene TRBV12-3 or TRBV12-4 combines with J gene TRBJ1-5; D is ambiguous. The CDR3 has 12 residues. The V gene lost 4 bases and the J gene lost 5 bases, with 6 bases spanning the gap. The CDR3 loop reads CASSSGDQPQHF. CDR3 in DNA: TGTGCCAGCAGTTCTGGGGATCAGCCCCAGCATTTT.

This clonotype was detected ten times or more. The V and J genes are TRBV29-1 and TRBJ2-7, with TRBD2 as a possible D gene (5 bases). V shed 1 base and J shed 2 bases, with 15 bases lying between them. The germline CDR1 and CDR2 sequences are SQVTM and ANQGSEA. This CDR3 comprises 15 residues. CDR3: CSVEGASGSAYEQYF. DNA for the CDR3: TGCAGCGTTGAAGGGGCGTCGGGGTCGGCCTACGAGCAGTACTTC.

The chain combines TRBV28 with TRBJ2-7; 10 positions match TRBD1. The CDR3 is 16 residues long. Trimming removed 7 bases from V and 0 bases from J; junction bases left unmatched: 9. CDR1 and CDR2 from the germline V gene are MDHEN and SYDVKM. The CDR3 nucleotides read TGTGCCAGCACCTCCCCGGGACAGGGGAGCTCCTACGAGCAGTACTTC. Protein product: CASTSPGQGSSYEQYF.

This clonotype was counted a few times. The chain joins TRBV10-3 to TRBJ2-1, with 10 bases lining up with TRBD2. The CDR3 spans 15 residues. Germline assignment: CDR1 ENHRY and CDR2 SYGVKD. After removal of 9 bases from V and 9 bases from J, the junction contained 14 bases not matched to a gene. CDR3 DNA: TGTGCCATACGTAGTGAAGCGGGAGGGAGCGGTGAGCAGTTCTTC. As protein: CAIRSEAGGSGEQFF.

This clonotype has just a few counts. V usage is TRBV7-8 and J usage is TRBJ2-2; TRBD1 aligns across 7 bases. The germline CDR1 and CDR2 sequences are SGHVS and FQNEAQ. CDR3 length equals 17 residues. Trimming at V came to 5 bases and at J to 2 bases, leaving 11 bases not matched to a gene. The CDR3 protein is CASSLDRVAINTGELFF. The DNA for the CDR3 is TGTGCCAGCAGCCTAGACAGGGTAGCTATCAACACCGGGGAGCTGTTTTTT.

This clonotype was counted a few times. CDR3 coding DNA: TGCGCCAGCCGGCGTTACAATGAGCAGTTCTTC. Protein product: CASRRYNEQFF. The chain carries TRBV5-1 and TRBJ2-1; D gene ambiguous. With 7 bases removed from V and 4 bases from J, the gap between germline ends came to 6 bases. The CDR3 is 11 residues long. Germline CDR1 and CDR2: SGHRS and YFSETQ. Full variable domain (outside the CDR3, taken from reference TRBV5-1 and TRBJ2-1): KAGVTQTPRYLIKTRGQQVTLSCSPISGHRSVSWYQQTPGQGLQFLFEYFSETQRNKGNFPGRFSGRQFSNSRSEMNVSTLELGDSALYLCASRRYNEQFFGPGTRLTVL.

This clonotype came up a few times. The CDR3 sequence: CASSPGGLAGSYEQYF. In nucleotides, the CDR3 is TGCGCCAGCAGCCCGGGGGGTTTAGCGGGGTCCTACGAGCAGTACTTC. The chain employs TRBV5-1 and TRBJ2-7, with 8 bases fitting TRBD2. J gave up 1 base and V 4 bases, and 10 bases lay outside the gene matches. The CDR3 contains 16 residues. Germline values: CDR1 SGHRS, CDR2 YFSETQ.

Ten or more counts support this clonotype. This chain uses TRBV20-1 with TRBJ1-1; D may be TRBD1 (5 bases). The CDR3 totals 15 residues. The V gene lost 6 bases and the J gene lost 4 bases, with 21 bases spanning the gap. Germline V CDR1 and CDR2: DFQATT, SNEGSKA (reference sequence). The CDR3 DNA is TGCAGTGCAGATCTCAGGGAAGTTGAGGCCACTGAAGCTTTCTTT. This sequence encodes CSADLREVEATEAFF.

The CDR3 sequence: CASSQDYGLAATGTQYF. In nucleotides, the CDR3 is TGTGCCAGCAGCCAAGATTACGGACTAGCGGCCACTGGGACCCAGTACTTC. The chain combines TRBV14 with TRBJ2-5; 10 bases map to TRBD2. This CDR3 comprises 17 residues. J lost 7 bases, V lost 0 bases, and 11 bases had no gene match. Per germline, CDR1 SGHDN and CDR2 FVKESK.

The chain employs TRBV12-3 or TRBV12-4 and TRBJ2-1; D call uncertain. V lost 8 bases to trimming and J lost 3 bases, with 11 bases between them. This CDR3 region has 13 residues. CDR3 bases: TGTGCCAGCCGCGGTCTTCTCTACAATGAGCAGTTCTTC. This codes for CASRGLLYNEQFF.

This clonotype showed up just a few times. The rearrangement uses TRBV12-3 or TRBV12-4 and TRBJ1-2, with D uncertain. V lost 6 bases and J 8 bases, leaving 13 bases between the germline ends. CDR3 size: 12 residues. CDR3 protein: CASSSYSDGYTF. Written as DNA, the CDR3 is TGTGCCAGCAGCTCATACTCCGACGGCTACACCTTC.

The rearrangement joins TRBV20-1 to TRBJ1-5; D remains ambiguous. The CDR3 length is 14 residues. Looked up from germline, CDR1 is DFQATT and CDR2 is SNEGSKA (reference sequence). The germline V and J ends were trimmed by 7 bases and 0 bases, with 13 bases remaining between them. In DNA, the CDR3 is TGCAGTGTCTGGCTCCGGGCTAGCAATCAGCCCCAGCATTTT. It codes for CSVWLRASNQPQHF.

Only a few counts were recorded for this clonotype. The chain carries TRBV14 and TRBJ2-1; D unclear. Trimming took off 2 bases at V and 5 bases at J, with 10 bases between the two ends. From germline, CDR1 is SGHDN and CDR2 FVKESK. There are 14 residues in the CDR3. The CDR3 region has the DNA TGTGCCAGCAGCCAATCTGGCCCAAACAATGAGCAGTTCTTC. Translating it yields CASSQSGPNNEQFF.

Details on this clonotype: This could be a read error, since a much larger clone is one nucleotide away. This rearrangement joins TRBV3-1 to TRBJ1-5; tentatively, D is TRBD1 (6 bases). The CDR3 runs 14 residues. Germline CDR1 and CDR2: LGHDT and YNNKEL (reference sequence). DNA for the CDR3: TGTGCCAGCACCCAGGGGCATAGCAATCAGCCCCAGAATTTT. Translation gives CASTQGHSNQPQNF. Drawing the rest from reference TRBV3-1 and TRBJ1-5, the complete variable domain is DTAVSQTPKYLVTQMGNDKSIKCEQNLGHDTMYWYKQDSKKFLKIMFSYNNKELIINETVPNRFSPKSPDKAHLNLHINSLELGDSAVYFCASTQGHSNQPQNFGDGTRLSIL.

This chain joins TRBV20-1 and TRBJ1-2, with D possibly TRBD1 on 5 matching bases. The V end lost 6 bases, the J end lost 2 bases, and 13 bases lay between the germline ends. The CDR3 sequence is 13 residues long. Germline-derived CDR1 and CDR2 are DFQATT and SNEGSKA (reference sequence). The CDR3 DNA is TGCAGTGCCCCGCGGGGGATCAACTATGGCTACACCTTC. The encoded protein is CSAPRGINYGYTF.

In this sample, this clonotype turned up many times. CDR3 sequence reads: CASSATPTDTQYF. In DNA, the CDR3 is TGTGCCAGCAGCGCGACTCCAACAGATACGCAGTATTTT. The chain has TRBV9 and TRBJ2-3, with D hard to call. Germline V CDR1 and CDR2: SGDLS, YYNGEE. Trimming pared 3 bases from V and 3 bases from J, leaving 8 bases between. This CDR3 contains 13 residues.

This chain joins TRBV30 and TRBJ1-1; D perhaps matches TRBD1 (6 bases). Germline loops: CDR1 GTSNPN, CDR2 SVGIG (reference sequence). CDR3 length: 15 amino acids. V was clipped by 2 bases and J by 1 base, with 14 bases between them. The CDR3 loop reads CAWSPTGHPNTEAFF. The CDR3 region has the DNA TGTGCCTGGAGTCCCACGGGACACCCGAACACTGAAGCTTTCTTT.

The rearrangement uses TRBV5-1 and TRBJ2-1, with 10 bases matching TRBD2. The CDR3 runs to 16 residues. V was clipped by 1 base and J by 9 bases; unmatched bases: 10. In germline, CDR1 is SGHRS, CDR2 YFSETQ. CDR3 nucleotide sequence: TGCGCCAGCAGCTTGAGGCCCAGCGGGGGGGCCGCTGAGCAGTTCTTC. This gives the protein CASSLRPSGGAAEQFF.

This clonotype was seen ten or more times. The V gene is TRBV29-1, the J gene TRBJ2-1; 12 bases map to TRBD2. The ends lost 0 bases at V and 3 bases at J; junction bases unmatched: 12. The CDR3 is made up of 19 amino acids. The germline V gene encodes CDR1 SQVTM and CDR2 ANQGSEA. CDR3 sequence: CSVEDPSGLAGNYYNEQFF. As DNA, the CDR3 is TGCAGCGTTGAAGATCCTTCCGGACTAGCGGGGAATTACTACAATGAGCAGTTCTTC.

This clonotype was seen a handful of times. The rearrangement links TRBV2 to TRBJ2-5; 9 bases match TRBD2. Germline values: CDR1 SNHLY, CDR2 FYNNEI. V trimming: 6 bases; J trimming: 5 bases; junction bases outside the gene matches: 10. The CDR3 length is 15 residues. CDR3 in DNA: TGTGCCAGCAGACTAGGACTAGCGAAGGAGGAGACCCAGTACTTC. Its protein product is CASRLGLAKEETQYF.

This clonotype came up a few times. The junction does not match germline at one end; this may be a read error. The chain couples TRBV15 to TRBJ1-6; D not certain. The CDR3 totals 12 residues. Per the germline V gene, CDR1 is LNHNV and CDR2 is YYDKDF (reference sequence). CDR3 residues: CATSRRDSPLHF. In DNA form, the CDR3 reads TGTGCCACCAGCAGACGGGATTCACCCCTCCACTTC. Complete variable domain (other parts from reference TRBV15 and TRBJ1-6): DAMVIQNPRYQVTQFGKPVTLSCSQTLNHNVMYWYQQKSSQAPKLLFHYYDKDFNNEADTPDNFQSRRPNTSFCFLDIRSPGLGDTAMYLCATSRRDSPLHFGNGTRLTVT.

This rearrangement joins TRBV5-1 to TRBJ2-3; no clear D gene. The length of the CDR3 is 13 residues. Trimming removed 5 bases at V and 2 bases at J, with 9 bases between. CDR1 is SGHRS and CDR2 is YFSETQ in the germline V gene. This chain's CDR3 is CASRATSTDTQYF. DNA of the CDR3: TGCGCCAGCAGGGCCACCTCCACAGATACGCAGTATTTT.

CDR3 sequence (DNA): TGCAGCGTTGGGAGACAGGGAGATGAAAAACTGTTTTTT. It yields the protein CSVGRQGDEKLFF. The rearrangement uses TRBV29-1 and TRBJ1-4, with TRBD1 matching 7 bases. The J segment lost 6 bases and the V segment lost 4 bases, leaving 5 bases of the junction unmatched. The CDR3 covers 13 residues. CDR1 and CDR2 (germline): SQVTM, ANQGSEA. Supplemented by reference TRBV29-1 and TRBJ1-4, the full variable domain reads SAVISQKPSRDICQRGTSLTIQCQVDSQVTMMFWYRQQPGQSLTLIATANQGSEATYESGFVIDKFPISRPNLTFSTLTVSNMSPEDSSIYLCSVGRQGDEKLFFGSGTQLSVL.

For the CDR3, the DNA is TGCGCCAGCAATGACGGGACAGATAGTTACAATGAGCAGTTCTTC. Translated: CASNDGTDSYNEQFF. The chain combines TRBV5-1 with TRBJ2-1, with 7 bases identical to TRBD1. The germline gives CDR1 SGHRS, CDR2 YFSETQ. J lost 4 bases, V lost 6 bases, and 10 bases had no gene match. The CDR3 contains 15 residues. Variable domain in full (rest from reference TRBV5-1 and TRBJ2-1): KAGVTQTPRYLIKTRGQQVTLSCSPISGHRSVSWYQQTPGQGLQFLFEYFSETQRNKGNFPGRFSGRQFSNSRSEMNVSTLELGDSALYLCASNDGTDSYNEQFFGPGTRLTVL.

There are many counts of this clonotype. The chain links TRBV11-2 to TRBJ1-6; D possibly corresponds to TRBD1 (5 bases). The V and J ends lost 2 bases and 4 bases respectively, with 21 bases between them. CDR3 size: 19 residues. Per the germline V gene, CDR1 is SGHAT and CDR2 is FQNNGV. This chain's CDR3 is CASSLSRPAGRLYNSPLHF. The CDR3 region has the DNA TGTGCCAGCAGCTTATCACGTCCCGCAGGGCGGCTTTATAATTCACCCCTCCACTTT.

The V and J genes are TRBV7-2 and TRBJ2-3, with D hard to call. Trimming removed 5 bases from V and 7 bases from J, with 10 bases in between. The CDR3 is made up of 12 amino acids. Germline values: CDR1 SGHTA, CDR2 FQGNSA. CDR3: CASSPEPNTQYF. The CDR3 DNA reads TGTGCCAGCAGCCCCGAGCCTAATACGCAGTATTTT.